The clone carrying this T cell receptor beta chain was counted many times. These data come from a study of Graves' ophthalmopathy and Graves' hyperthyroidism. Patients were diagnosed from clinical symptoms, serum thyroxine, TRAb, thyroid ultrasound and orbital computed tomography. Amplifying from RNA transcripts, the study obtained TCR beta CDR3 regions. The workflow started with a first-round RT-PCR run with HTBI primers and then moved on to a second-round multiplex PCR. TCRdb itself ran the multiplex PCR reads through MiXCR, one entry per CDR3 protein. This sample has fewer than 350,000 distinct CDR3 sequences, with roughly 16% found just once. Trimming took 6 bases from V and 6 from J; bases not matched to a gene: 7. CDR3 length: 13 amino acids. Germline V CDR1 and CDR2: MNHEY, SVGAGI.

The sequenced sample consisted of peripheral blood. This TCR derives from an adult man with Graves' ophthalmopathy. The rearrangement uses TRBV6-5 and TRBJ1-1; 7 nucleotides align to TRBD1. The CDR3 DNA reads TGTGCCAGCAGGTCACAGGGGAGCCCTGAAGCTTTCTTT. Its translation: CASRSQGSPEAFF.